This T cell receptor beta chain was profiled in a study of blood T cell repertoires in COVID-19. Study summary: Sites across the United States, Italy and Spain contributed samples from acute and convalescent COVID-19.

The CDR3 sequence is 15 residues long. Germline V gene data show CDR1 as MNHEY and CDR2 as SMNVEV (reference sequence). V was pared by 5 bases and J by 7 bases, with 10 bases of the junction left unmatched. Clones were sequenced by immunoSEQ multiplex PCR, and TCRdb holds only the in-frame ones, with some missing. The sample lists 90,000 to 150,000 clones, less than 75% occurring once. Source material: peripheral blood. The chain is built from TRBV27 and TRBJ1-5; TRBD1 matches at 8 bases. This clonotype was obtained from a human donor with acute or convalescent COVID-19. The donor label of this sample is uncertain. CDR3 in DNA: TGTGCCAGCAGTAAGGCCGGGACAGGCGTACAGCCCCAGCATTTT. Its translation is CASSKAGTGVQPQHF.